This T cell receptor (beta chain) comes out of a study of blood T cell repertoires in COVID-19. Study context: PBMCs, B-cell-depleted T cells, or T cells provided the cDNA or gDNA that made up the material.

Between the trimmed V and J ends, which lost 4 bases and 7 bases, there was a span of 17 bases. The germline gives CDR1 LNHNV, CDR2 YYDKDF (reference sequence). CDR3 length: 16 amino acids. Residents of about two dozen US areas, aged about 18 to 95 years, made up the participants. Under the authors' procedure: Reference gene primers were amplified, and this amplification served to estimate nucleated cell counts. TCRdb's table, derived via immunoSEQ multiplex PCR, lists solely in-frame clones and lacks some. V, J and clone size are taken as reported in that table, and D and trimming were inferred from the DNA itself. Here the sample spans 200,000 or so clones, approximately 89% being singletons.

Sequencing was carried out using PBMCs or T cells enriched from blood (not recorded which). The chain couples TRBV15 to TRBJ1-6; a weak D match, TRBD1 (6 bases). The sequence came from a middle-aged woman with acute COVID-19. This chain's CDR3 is CATSNHRAFLNSPLHF. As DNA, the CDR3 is TGTGCCACCAGCAACCACAGGGCCTTCTTAAATTCACCCCTCCACTTT.